These T cell receptor beta chains were read from a single sample in a study of OX40 agonist ivuxolimab in advanced cancers. The repertoire was sequenced with immunoSEQ multiplex PCR; TCRdb's copy has only in-frame clones and lacks some. This table holds 40,000 to 50,000 clones, about 89% found once. The sample in question was CD4+ or CD8+ T cells sorted from blood, obtained in a trial of the OX40 agonist ivuxolimab. These receptors were taken from an adult with an advanced solid tumor such as melanoma, head and neck, liver or kidney cancer. CDR3s include the opening cysteine and the closing phenylalanine or tryptophan. D genes are given only for firm matches. Clone sizes are given selectively: once, few, many, or a class where the clone is expanded.

v_gene	j_gene	d_gene	abundance	CDR3aa	CDR3nt
TRBV19	TRBJ1-1	TRBD1	.	CASSTARGQGAGTEAFF	TGTGCCAGTAGTACTGCCCGGGGGCAGGGGGCAGGTACTGAAGCTTTCTTT
TRBV7-3	TRBJ1-2	TRBD1	once	CASSSTGGGYGYTF	TGTGCCAGCAGCAGTACAGGGGGCGGCTATGGCTACACCTTC
TRBV5-1	TRBJ2-7	TRBD1	.	CASSGQGYEQYF	TGCGCCAGCAGCGGACAGGGTTACGAGCAGTACTTC
TRBV5-6	TRBJ2-5	TRBD1	.	CASSSTGGGTQYF	TGTGCCAGCAGCTCAACAGGGGGAGGGACCCAGTACTTC
TRBV9	TRBJ2-2	TRBD2	.	CASSPSSGPTGELFF	TGTGCCAGCAGCCCATCTAGCGGGCCCACCGGGGAGCTGTTTTTT
TRBV13	TRBJ2-3	.	.	CASSHWGRGKEDTQYF	TGTGCCAGCAGCCATTGGGGGCGGGGAAAGGAAGATACGCAGTATTTT
TRBV7-9	TRBJ1-1	.	.	CASSGMRGTEAFF	TGTGCCAGCAGCGGGATGCGGGGCACTGAAGCTTTCTTT
TRBV10-3	TRBJ1-1	.	.	CAIINSASEAFF	TGTGCCATCATTAACTCCGCCTCTGAAGCTTTCTTT
TRBV29-1	TRBJ2-1	.	.	CSVRASHNEQFF	TGCAGCGTTCGAGCCAGCCACAATGAGCAGTTCTTC
TRBV27	TRBJ1-2	.	.	CASSPTSVYGYTF	TGTGCCAGCAGCCCGACCTCGGTTTATGGCTACACCTTC
TRBV7-9	TRBJ2-7	TRBD1	.	CASSPGQGAKYEQYF	TGTGCCAGCAGCCCCGGACAGGGGGCGAAATACGAGCAGTACTTC
TRBV6-5	TRBJ2-7	.	.	CASSLGGAGEQYF	TGTGCCAGCAGCTTGGGGGGGGCCGGCGAGCAGTACTTC
TRBV6-4	TRBJ2-6	.	.	CASSDAGYSGANVLTF	TGTGCCAGCAGTGATGCAGGGTACTCTGGGGCCAACGTCCTGACTTTC